These T cell receptor beta chains were read from a single sample in a study of cytomegalovirus exposure and HLA in healthy donors. The table came from immunoSEQ multiplex PCR; TCRdb's copy has only in-frame clones and leaves some out. The table has some 170,000 clones, roughly 79% seen once. The sequencing input was PBMCs. The receptors derive from a man in his forties or fifties in good health and CMV-seropositive. CDR3s include the opening cysteine and the closing phenylalanine or tryptophan. D genes are given only for firm matches. Clone size is shown for a subset of rows, as once, few, many or a class of expanded clone.

v_gene	j_gene	abundance	d_gene	CDR3nt	CDR3aa
TRBV2	TRBJ2-1	-	TRBD2	TGTGCCAGCGAACTAGCGGAATCCAATGAGCAGTTCTTC	CASELAESNEQFF
TRBV5-1	TRBJ1-1	-	TRBD1	TGCGCCAGCAGTAGGGACAGGGTGGTGAAGGCTGAAGCTTTCTTT	CASSRDRVVKAEAFF
TRBV5-4	TRBJ2-5	-	TRBD2	TGTGCCAGCACGGGGCTAGCGGGAGGTGGCGAGACCCAGTACTTC	CASTGLAGGGETQYF
TRBV29-1	TRBJ1-4	few	-	TGCAGCGTTGGCAGGGGTGATGAAAAACTGTTTTTT	CSVGRGDEKLFF
TRBV7-9	TRBJ2-7	-	-	TGTGCCAGCAGCCTTCAGATCGGGGCCTACGAGCAGTACTTC	CASSLQIGAYEQYF
TRBV29-1	TRBJ2-4	-	TRBD2	TGCAGCGTTGAAGGGTCGGGGGGAATAGGCAAAAACAGTCAGTACTTC	CSVEGSGGIGKNSQYF
TRBV19	TRBJ2-7	-	TRBD2	TGTGCCAGTAGTAGATTCGGGACTAGCCCCTACGAGCAGTACTTC	CASSRFGTSPYEQYF
TRBV2	TRBJ1-2	-	-	TGTGCCAGCAGCGACTATGGCTACACCTTC	CASSDYGYTF
TRBV30	TRBJ1-5	-	-	TGTGCCTGGAGTAATGTAGACAATCAGCCCCAGCATTTT	CAWSNVDNQPQHF
TRBV11-3	TRBJ1-5	-	-	TGTGCCAGCAGCTGGGGGGAGGATCAGCCCCAGCATTTT	CASSWGEDQPQHF
TRBV2	TRBJ2-5	few	TRBD2	TGTGCCAGCAGTGAATGGTCAGCGGGAGGTCGAGAGACCCAGTACTTC	CASSEWSAGGRETQYF
TRBV15	TRBJ1-5	once	TRBD1	TGTGCCACCAGCAGGGCAGGGGGCATAGGCAATCAGCCCCAGCATTTT	CATSRAGGIGNQPQHF
TRBV25-1	TRBJ1-3	-	TRBD1	TGTGCCAGCACCCCACAGGGGCGGTCTGGAAACACCATATATTTT	CASTPQGRSGNTIYF
TRBV18	TRBJ2-1	-	TRBD1	TGTGCCAGCTCACCCGACAGGGGGCTCTCCTACAATGAGCAGTTCTTC	CASSPDRGLSYNEQFF
TRBV4-1	TRBJ2-4	-	TRBD1	TGCGCCAGCGGCGACAGGGGGGCCGGAATAGCCAAAAACATTCAGTACTTC	CASGDRGAGIAKNIQYF
TRBV27	TRBJ2-6	-	-	TGTGCCAGCAGTTCGGGACAGCCCTTAAGGGGGGCCAACGGCCTGACTTTC	CASSSGQPLRGANGLTF
TRBV6-5	TRBJ2-6	-	-	TGTGCCGCCCAGGGGGGTCCTTCTGGGGCCAACGTCCTGACTTTC	CAAQGGPSGANVLTF
TRBV29-1	TRBJ2-1	-	TRBD2	TGCAGCGTTGAAATCGGTAGCGGGAGCTCCTACAATGAGCAGCTCTTC	CSVEIGSGSSYNEQLF
TRBV7-9	TRBJ2-7	-	TRBD1	TGTGCCAGCAGCCCCAGCAGGGGGCCCTACGAGCAGTACTTC	CASSPSRGPYEQYF
TRBV5-4	TRBJ2-3	-	-	TGTGCCAGCAGCTTGCCTAGATCCTTGGGAGATACGCAGTATTTT	CASSLPRSLGDTQYF
TRBV7-6	TRBJ2-5	-	-	TGTGCCAGCAGCTTAGCGCAGGAGACCCAGTACTTC	CASSLAQETQYF
TRBV25-1	TRBJ1-6	-	TRBD1	TGTGCCAGCAGTGCGGACAGGGCGTCTAATTCACCCCTCCACTTT	CASSADRASNSPLHF
TRBV7-2	TRBJ2-7	-	TRBD2	TGTGCCAGCAACGTAGCGGGAGTGGGATGGGGCGAGCAGTACTTC	CASNVAGVGWGEQYF
TRBV5-1	TRBJ2-2	-	-	TGCGCCAGCAGTACGGGATCCCCGGGAATCACCGGGGAGCTGTTTTTT	CASSTGSPGITGELFF
TRBV29-1	TRBJ1-1	-	-	TGCAGCGTTGAAGCGGGTTTAGTCAACACTGAAGCTTTCTTT	CSVEAGLVNTEAFF
TRBV7-2	TRBJ2-3	-	TRBD2	TGTGCCAGCAGCTTATGGCTAGCGGGAGTAGCAGATACGCAGTATTTT	CASSLWLAGVADTQYF
TRBV7-3	TRBJ1-1	-	TRBD1	TGTGCCAGCAGCCCGACAGGGGGCTCTGAAGCTTTCTTT	CASSPTGGSEAFF
TRBV4-2	TRBJ2-7	-	-	TGTGCCAGCAGCCAAGCCCCCGACGAGCAGTACTTC	CASSQAPDEQYF
TRBV19	TRBJ1-5	-	-	TGTGCCAGTACTCTCCGGGGGGGGATGAATCAGCCCCAGCATTTT	CASTLRGGMNQPQHF
TRBV4-2	TRBJ2-3	once	TRBD2	TGTGCCAGCAGCACCTTACTAGCGGGGAGCTCAGATACGCAGTATTTT	CASSTLLAGSSDTQYF
TRBV29-1	TRBJ1-1	once	-	TGCAGCGCCCGGGGAGGCAGGGCGAACACTGAAGCTTTCTTT	CSARGGRANTEAFF
TRBV2	TRBJ2-3	few	-	TGTGCCAGCAGTATACAGGGTGGTACGCAGTATTTT	CASSIQGGTQYF
TRBV6-5	TRBJ2-1	-	-	TGTGCCAGCAGTTCCCGCAGCGGCAGCTCCTACAATGAGCAGTTCTTC	CASSSRSGSSYNEQFF
TRBV6-1	TRBJ2-5	-	-	TGTGCCAGCAGTGAGGGCCCCAGGCAGACCCAGTACTTC	CASSEGPRQTQYF
TRBV6-5	TRBJ1-1	-	-	TGTGCCAGCAGTTCCCAGAGGGTCGGTTGGTACACTGAAGCTTTCTTT	CASSSQRVGWYTEAFF
TRBV5-1	TRBJ2-5	-	-	TGCGCCAGCAGCTTGGGAGGGGGAGAGACCCAGTACTTC	CASSLGGGETQYF
TRBV10-3	TRBJ1-1	-	-	TGTGCCATCAGTGACAGGGGATTGAACACTGAAGCTTTCTTT	CAISDRGLNTEAFF
TRBV6-6	TRBJ1-1	once	-	TGTGCCAGCAGTCCGGGGCAGGGACAAGTTCACACTGAAGCTTTCTTT	CASSPGQGQVHTEAFF
TRBV18	TRBJ2-3	-	-	TGTGCCAGCTCACCACCGGAGGGATTCAGCACAGATACGCAGTATTTT	CASSPPEGFSTDTQYF
TRBV9	TRBJ2-5	few	TRBD2	TGTGCCAGCAGCGTAGAGGCGGGAGCGGTAGAGACCCAGTACTTC	CASSVEAGAVETQYF
TRBV5-1	TRBJ1-2	-	TRBD1	TGCGCCAGCAGCCCCGGACAGGGGGCATATGGCTACACCTTC	CASSPGQGAYGYTF
TRBV18	TRBJ2-5	-	TRBD2	TGTGCCAGCTCACCGACTAGCGGGGGACGGCCCCAGTACTTC	CASSPTSGGRPQYF
TRBV7-7	TRBJ2-1	-	TRBD2	TGTGCTAGCAGCTCAGGACTAGCGGGGGGAAATGAGCAGTTCTTC	CASSSGLAGGNEQFF
TRBV10-3	TRBJ2-6	few	-	TGTGCCATCAGTGAACTGGGGAAAACTTACTCTGGGGCCAACGGCCTGACTTTC	CAISELGKTYSGANGLTF
TRBV5-5	TRBJ1-2	-	-	TGTGCCAGCAGCCGAGTGAGAGGGACACAAGACTATGGCTACACCTTC	CASSRVRGTQDYGYTF
TRBV19	TRBJ1-2	-	-	TGTGCCAGTAGTATCAGGGGTGGGGAGAATGGCTACACCTTC	CASSIRGGENGYTF